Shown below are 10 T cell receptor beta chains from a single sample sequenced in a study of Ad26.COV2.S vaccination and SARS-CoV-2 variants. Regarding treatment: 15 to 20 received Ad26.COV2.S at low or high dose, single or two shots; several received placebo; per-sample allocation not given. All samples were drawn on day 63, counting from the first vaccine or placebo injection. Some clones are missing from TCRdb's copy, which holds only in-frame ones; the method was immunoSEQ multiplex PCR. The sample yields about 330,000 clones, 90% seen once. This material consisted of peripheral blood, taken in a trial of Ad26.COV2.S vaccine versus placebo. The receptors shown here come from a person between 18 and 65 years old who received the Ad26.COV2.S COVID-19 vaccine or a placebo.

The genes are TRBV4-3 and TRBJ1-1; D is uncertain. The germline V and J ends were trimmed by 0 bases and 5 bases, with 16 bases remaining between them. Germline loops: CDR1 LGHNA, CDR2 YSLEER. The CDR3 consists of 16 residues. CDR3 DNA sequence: TGCGCCAGCAGCCAAGAACGATTGATGGCAGGAACTGAAGCTTTCTTT. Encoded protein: CASSQERLMAGTEAFF.

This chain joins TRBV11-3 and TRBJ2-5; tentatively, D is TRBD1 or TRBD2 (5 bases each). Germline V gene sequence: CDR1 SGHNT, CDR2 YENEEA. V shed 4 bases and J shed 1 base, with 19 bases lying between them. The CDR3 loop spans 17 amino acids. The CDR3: CASSSATLGAVQETQYF. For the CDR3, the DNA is TGTGCCAGCAGCTCGGCAACCCTCGGGGCAGTCCAAGAGACCCAGTACTTC.

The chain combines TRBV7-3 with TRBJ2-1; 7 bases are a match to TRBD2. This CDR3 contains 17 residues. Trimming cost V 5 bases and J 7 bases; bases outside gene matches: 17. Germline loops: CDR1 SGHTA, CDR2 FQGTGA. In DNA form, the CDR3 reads TGTGCCAGCAGCGACCCAGGGCTTGCGGGAGTTTCAAATGAGCAGTTCTTC. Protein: CASSDPGLAGVSNEQFF. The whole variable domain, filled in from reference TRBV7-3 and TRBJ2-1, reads GAGVSQTPSNKVTEKGKYVELRCDPISGHTALYWYRQSLGQGPEFLIYFQGTGAADDSGLPNDRFFAVRPEGSVSTLKIQRTERGDSAVYLCASSDPGLAGVSNEQFFGPGTRLTVL.

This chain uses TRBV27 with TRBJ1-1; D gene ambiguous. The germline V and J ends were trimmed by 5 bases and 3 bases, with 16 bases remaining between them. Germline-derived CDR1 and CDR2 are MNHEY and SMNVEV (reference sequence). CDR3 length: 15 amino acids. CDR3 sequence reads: CASSAGWSGYTEAFF. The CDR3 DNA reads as TGTGCCAGCAGTGCTGGGTGGAGTGGGTACACTGAAGCTTTCTTT.

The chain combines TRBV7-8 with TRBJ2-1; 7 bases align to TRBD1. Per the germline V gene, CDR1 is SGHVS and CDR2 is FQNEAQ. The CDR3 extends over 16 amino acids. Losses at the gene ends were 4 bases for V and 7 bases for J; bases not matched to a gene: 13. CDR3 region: CASSSPGTARLNEQFF. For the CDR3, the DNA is TGTGCCAGCAGCTCCCCCGGGACAGCCCGTTTGAATGAGCAGTTCTTC.

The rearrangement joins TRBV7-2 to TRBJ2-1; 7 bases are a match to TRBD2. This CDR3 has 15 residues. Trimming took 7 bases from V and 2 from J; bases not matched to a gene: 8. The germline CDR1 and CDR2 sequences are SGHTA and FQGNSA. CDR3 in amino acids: CASTAGTSPYNEQFF. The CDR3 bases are TGTGCCAGCACAGCGGGAACTAGTCCCTACAATGAGCAGTTCTTC.

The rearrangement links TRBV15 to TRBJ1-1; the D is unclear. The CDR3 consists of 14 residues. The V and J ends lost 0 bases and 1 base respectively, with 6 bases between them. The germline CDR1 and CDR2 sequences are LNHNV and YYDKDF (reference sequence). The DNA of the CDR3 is TGTGCCACCAGCAGAGATCTGGAGAACACTGAAGCTTTCTTT. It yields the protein CATSRDLENTEAFF.

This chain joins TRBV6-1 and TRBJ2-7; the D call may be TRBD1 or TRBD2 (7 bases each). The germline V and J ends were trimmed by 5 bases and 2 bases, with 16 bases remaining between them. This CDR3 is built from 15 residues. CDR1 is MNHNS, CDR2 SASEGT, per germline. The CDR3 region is CASSSWQGGTYEQYF. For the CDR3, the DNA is TGTGCCAGCAGTTCCTGGCAGGGGGGGACCTACGAGCAGTACTTC.

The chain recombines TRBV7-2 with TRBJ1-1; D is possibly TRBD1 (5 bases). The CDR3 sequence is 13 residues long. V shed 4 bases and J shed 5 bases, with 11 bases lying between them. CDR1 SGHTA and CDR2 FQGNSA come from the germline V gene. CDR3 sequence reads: CASSSRGDTEAFF. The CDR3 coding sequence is TGTGCCAGCAGCTCGCGGGGGGATACTGAAGCTTTCTTT.

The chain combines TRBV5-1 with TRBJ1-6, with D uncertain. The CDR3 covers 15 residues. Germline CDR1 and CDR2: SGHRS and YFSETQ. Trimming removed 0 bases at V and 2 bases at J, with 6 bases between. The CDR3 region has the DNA TGCGCCAGCAGCTTGGATGGCGCCTATAATTCACCCCTCCACTTT. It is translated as CASSLDGAYNSPLHF.